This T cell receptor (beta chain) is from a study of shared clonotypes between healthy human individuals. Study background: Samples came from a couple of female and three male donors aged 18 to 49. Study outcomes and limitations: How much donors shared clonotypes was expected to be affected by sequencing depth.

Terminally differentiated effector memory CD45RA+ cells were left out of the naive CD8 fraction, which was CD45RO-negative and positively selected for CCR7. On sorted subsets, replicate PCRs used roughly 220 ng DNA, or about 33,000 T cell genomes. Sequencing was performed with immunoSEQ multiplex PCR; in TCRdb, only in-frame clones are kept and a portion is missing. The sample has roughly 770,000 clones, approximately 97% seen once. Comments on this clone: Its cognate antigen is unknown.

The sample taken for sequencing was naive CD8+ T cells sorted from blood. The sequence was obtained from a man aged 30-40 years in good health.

The DNA for the CDR3 is TGTGCCAGCAGCTACAAAGGGACCGGGGTAGAGACCCAGTACTTC. It is translated as CASSYKGTGVETQYF. The V call is TRBV5-4, the J call TRBJ2-5, with D perhaps assigned TRBD1 or TRBD2 (5 bases each). The CDR3 runs to 15 residues. Deletions cut 3 bases from V and 4 bases from J, with 16 bases between. CDR1 is SGHNT and CDR2 is YYREEE in the germline V gene (reference sequence).